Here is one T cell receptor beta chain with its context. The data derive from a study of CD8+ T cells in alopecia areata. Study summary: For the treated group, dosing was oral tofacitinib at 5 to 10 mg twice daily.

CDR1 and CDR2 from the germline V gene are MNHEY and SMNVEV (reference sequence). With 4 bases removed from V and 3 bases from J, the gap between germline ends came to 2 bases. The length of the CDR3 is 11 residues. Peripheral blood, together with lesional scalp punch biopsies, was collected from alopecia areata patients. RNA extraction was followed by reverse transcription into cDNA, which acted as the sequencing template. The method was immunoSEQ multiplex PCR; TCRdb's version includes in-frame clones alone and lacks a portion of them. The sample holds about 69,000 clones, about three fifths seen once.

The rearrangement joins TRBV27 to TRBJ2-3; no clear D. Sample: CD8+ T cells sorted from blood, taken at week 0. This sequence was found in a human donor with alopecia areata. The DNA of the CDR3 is TGTGCCAGCAGTTCAACAGATACGCAGTATTTT. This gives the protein CASSSTDTQYF.